Below, one T cell receptor beta chain is given with its context. Many counts were recorded for this clonotype. Its antigen has not been determined. The record has no base qualities; no much larger clone is one base away. This specimen's time point label, per the study, means: sample taken at primary tumor resection. For TCR sequencing, whole RNA was extracted from tumor and nontumor lung tissue, or from cryopreserved PBMC samples, and no cell sorting was done. Samples were obtained from roughly 72 patients with early-stage, untreated non-small cell lung cancer from the lung TRACERx cohort. Only patients for whom sufficient RNA was available from at least two tumor regions were selected for TCR sequencing. The sample originates from a study of spatial heterogeneity in lung cancer (dated by TCRdb to between 2019 and 2020). For the study in its entirety: More beta-chain than alpha-chain transcripts were consistently detected, likely reflecting higher beta-chain transcript abundance. In non-small cell lung cancer, the study made a quantitative comparison of TCR alpha and beta repertoires among multiple tumor regions, matched nontumor lung and blood. In the raw uncorrected reads, each unique combination of TCR and UMI appeared more than ten times on average. Both alpha and beta chains were TCR-sequenced in approximately 200 tumor regions, some 64 matched nontumor lung samples and some 50 PBMC samples obtained at surgery. Nonsynonymous mutation counts, determined by whole-exome sequencing of tumor tissue, were related to TCR repertoire features. Study-wide findings and limitations: Confirming at a functional level the hypothesis that regional TCRs recognize regional mutations was considered to require additional single-cell paired TCR alpha and beta sequencing. Ubiquitous expanded tumor TCRs were detected in blood more often at tumor resection than at routine follow-up.

CDR1 DFQATT and CDR2 SNEGSKA are derived from the germline V gene (reference sequence). Trimming takes 3 bases off V and 7 bases off J; junction bases not matched to a gene: 14. From its cysteine to its phenylalanine, the CDR3 spans 17 amino acids. Just the 51-base CDR3 DNA is kept, in frame starting at base 1. Library construction relied on 5' RACE. The sample was run on a NextSeq 500. In the TCR library protocol, a unique molecular identifier was attached to each TCR cDNA molecule so that PCR and sequencing errors could be corrected. Regarding the original processing steps: TCR identification, UMI-based error correction and CDR3 extraction were all carried out with Decombinator tools. Expanded TCRs were defined as those above a frequency of 2 per 1,000, corresponding to the top 1% of the tumor frequency distribution. Renyi diversity was computed with the R vegan package after each repertoire had been subsampled 100 times to 5,000 TCRs. CDR3 similarity networks were constructed using string-kernel similarity of amino acid triplets, with links drawn between CDR3s whose pairwise similarity was above 0.82. The public sequencing data were trimmed at Q25 with fastp and processed into clonotypes with MiXCR by TCRdb, which kept only in-frame beta chains. Entries are consolidated by CDR3 protein sequence, retaining the most common genes and DNA. The V and J calls, along with clone size, are taken from TCRdb and not from the paper's own processing. The sample includes about 15,000 distinct CDR3 sequences, with about 7.9% observed a single time. The top ten constitute 33% of the sample.

The receptor was derived from a female donor with early-stage non-small cell lung cancer. Material: PBMCs, obtained at surgery. The chain employs TRBV20-1 and TRBJ1-4; 10 bases in between match TRBD1. The DNA is TGCAGTGCTAGGGGGGGACAGGGGAAAGTGGCGCGTGAAAAACTGTTTTTT. This translates into CSARGGQGKVAREKLFF.